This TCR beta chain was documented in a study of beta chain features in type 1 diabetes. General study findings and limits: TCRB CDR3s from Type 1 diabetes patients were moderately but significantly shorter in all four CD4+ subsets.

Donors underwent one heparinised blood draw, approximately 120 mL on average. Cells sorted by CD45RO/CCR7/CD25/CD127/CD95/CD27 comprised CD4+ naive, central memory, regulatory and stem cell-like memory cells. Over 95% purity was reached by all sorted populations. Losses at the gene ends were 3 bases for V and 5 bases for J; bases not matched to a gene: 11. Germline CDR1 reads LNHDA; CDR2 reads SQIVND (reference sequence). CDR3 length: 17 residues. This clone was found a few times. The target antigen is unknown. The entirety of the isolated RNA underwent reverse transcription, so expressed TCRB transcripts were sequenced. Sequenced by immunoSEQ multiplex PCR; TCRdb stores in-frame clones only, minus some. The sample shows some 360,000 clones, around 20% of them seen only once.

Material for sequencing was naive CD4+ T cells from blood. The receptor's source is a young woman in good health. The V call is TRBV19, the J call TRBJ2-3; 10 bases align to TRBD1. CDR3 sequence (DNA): TGTGCCAGTAGTATCAGCAGCCCGGGACAGGGGAAAGATACGCAGTATTTT. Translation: CASSISSPGQGKDTQYF. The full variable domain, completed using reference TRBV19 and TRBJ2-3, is DGGITQSPKYLFRKEGQNVTLSCEQNLNHDAMYWYRQDPGQGLRLIYYSQIVNDFQKGDIAEGYSVSREKKESFPLTVTSAQKNPTAFYLCASSISSPGQGKDTQYFGPGTRLTVL.